A single sample gave rise to the 25 T cell receptor beta chains below, sequenced in a study of blood T cell repertoires in COVID-19. The protocol was immunoSEQ multiplex PCR, while the TCRdb copy is restricted to in-frame clones and leaves out a portion. The sample lists about 89,000 clones, about two thirds occurring once. The sequencing sample was made of peripheral blood. The receptors stem from a woman older than 75 with acute or convalescent COVID-19.

The chain joins TRBV5-8 to TRBJ1-4; D gene ambiguous. Germline-derived CDR1 and CDR2 are SGHTS and YDEGEE. V dropped 0 bases and J dropped 8 bases, with 14 bases sitting between them. The CDR3 runs to 15 residues. This CDR3 is CASSLVLRRGEKLFF. The CDR3 nucleotides are TGTGCCAGCAGCTTGGTGTTACGGAGAGGAGAAAAACTGTTTTTT.

The V and J genes are TRBV11-2 and TRBJ1-1, with D uncertain. CDR3 length equals 11 residues. The V gene's germline CDR1 is SGHAT and CDR2 FQNNGV. V was pared by 5 bases and J by 8 bases, with 9 bases between. The CDR3 region has the DNA TGTGCCAGCAGCCCCCGCGGGGAAGCTTTCTTT. Translated, it gives CASSPRGEAFF.

This rearrangement joins TRBV9 to TRBJ2-2; weak D call: TRBD1 (5 bases). Trimming removed 0 bases at V and 4 bases at J, with 13 bases between. The length of the CDR3 is 16 residues. Germline V gives CDR1 SGDLS, CDR2 YYNGEE. In DNA form, the CDR3 reads TGTGCCAGCAGCGTAGTAGACCGAAGGGGCACCGGGGAGCTGTTTTTT. It yields the protein CASSVVDRRGTGELFF.

V and J are TRBV7-2 and TRBJ2-2; 9 bases agree with TRBD1. In germline, CDR1 is SGHTA, CDR2 FQGNSA. Unmatched junction bases numbered 4, after V lost 3 bases and J lost 2 bases. This CDR3 is 16 amino acids long. DNA of the CDR3: TGTGCCAGCAGCTTGCGGACAGGGGCAAACACCGGGGAGCTGTTTTTT. Residues: CASSLRTGANTGELFF.

V usage is TRBV2 and J usage is TRBJ2-7; a weak D match, TRBD1 (6 bases). The CDR3 has 14 residues. Germline CDR1 reads SNHLY; CDR2 reads FYNNEI. V was clipped by 2 bases and J by 2 bases, with 10 bases between them. The CDR3 reads CASSELQGPYEQYF. In DNA, the CDR3 is TGTGCCAGCAGTGAACTACAGGGTCCCTACGAGCAGTACTTC.

The CDR3 nucleotides read TGCAGCGTCTCGGGGTCAAGCTCTGGAAACACCATATATTTT. Translated, it gives CSVSGSSSGNTIYF. V usage is TRBV29-1 and J usage is TRBJ1-3; D is unclear. Per germline, CDR1 SQVTM and CDR2 ANQGSEA. The V and J ends lost 6 bases and 0 bases respectively, with 12 bases between them. The CDR3 covers 14 residues.

This clone has more than one count but fewer than ten. The rearrangement links TRBV7-9 to TRBJ2-3; 9 bases align to TRBD1. In germline, CDR1 is SEHNR, CDR2 FQNEAQ (reference sequence). V shed 5 bases, J shed 1 base, and the junction held 4 bases outside the gene matches. The CDR3 covers 15 residues. DNA of the CDR3: TGTGCCAGCAGCCGGGACAGGGCAGGCACAGATACGCAGTATTTT. This encodes CASSRDRAGTDTQYF.

The V gene is TRBV2, the J gene TRBJ1-2, with 7 bases aligning to TRBD1. V lost 5 bases to trimming and J lost 6 bases; unmatched junction nucleotides: 3. CDR3 length: 12 amino acids. Germline CDR1 is SNHLY and CDR2 is FYNNEI. The CDR3 DNA is TGTGCCAGCAGTCCCCAGGGGGATGGCTACACCTTC. Encoded protein: CASSPQGDGYTF.

This rearrangement joins TRBV6-5 to TRBJ1-1; D remains ambiguous. Germline V gives CDR1 MNHEY, CDR2 SVGAGI. The CDR3 is made up of 11 amino acids. Trimming shortened V by 7 bases and J by 6 bases, and 9 bases separated the two germline ends. The CDR3 loop reads CASTLNSEAFF. In DNA form, the CDR3 reads TGTGCCAGCACCCTAAATTCTGAAGCTTTCTTT.

The V gene is TRBV18, the J gene TRBJ2-5; weak D call: TRBD2 (6 bases). Germline CDR1 KGHSH, CDR2 LQKENI. V lost 3 bases and J 3 bases, leaving 8 bases between the germline ends. There are 13 residues in the CDR3. Here the CDR3 DNA reads TGTGCCAGCTCACCCGCGGGAAAAGAGACCCAGTACTTC. It specifies CASSPAGKETQYF.

The rearrangement links TRBV30 to TRBJ1-3, with D possibly being TRBD1 (5 bases). V was cut by 3 bases and J by 0 bases, with 15 bases left in between. Germline CDR1 reads GTSNPN; CDR2 reads SVGIG (reference sequence). The CDR3 runs 16 residues. The CDR3 region is CAWSRGIVGSGNTIYF. The CDR3 DNA is TGTGCCTGGAGCCGGGGGATTGTTGGCTCTGGAAACACCATATATTTT.

CDR3 amino acids: CAISGRDRDLEQYF. In nucleotides, the CDR3 is TGTGCCATCAGTGGCCGGGACAGGGACCTCGAGCAGTACTTC. V is TRBV10-3 and J is TRBJ2-7; 9 nucleotides match TRBD1. The CDR3 has 14 amino acids. Per the germline V gene, CDR1 is ENHRY and CDR2 is SYGVKD. Unmatched junction bases numbered 7, after V lost 4 bases and J lost 6 bases.

This clone came up once. This chain connects TRBV27 to TRBJ2-3; 13 positions agree with TRBD2. The CDR3 has 17 residues. Germline loops: CDR1 MNHEY, CDR2 SMNVEV (reference sequence). The V segment lost 5 bases and the J segment 1 base; nucleotides outside the gene matches: 6. As DNA, the CDR3 is TGTGCCAGCAGTCTACTCGGGACTAGCGGGGGCACAGATACGCAGTATTTT. Translated, it gives CASSLLGTSGGTDTQYF.

The V gene is TRBV28, the J gene TRBJ2-2, with TRBD2 matching 8 bases. Germline CDR1 is MDHEN and CDR2 is SYDVKM. The CDR3 totals 15 residues. The J segment lost 7 bases and the V segment lost 2 bases, leaving 6 bases of the junction unmatched. This CDR3 is CASSLLSGDHGELFF. The CDR3 DNA is TGTGCCAGCAGTTTACTTAGCGGGGATCACGGGGAGCTGTTTTTT.

The chain carries TRBV3-1 (or the pseudogene TRBV3-2) and TRBJ2-7; weak D call: TRBD2 (6 bases). V shed 1 base and J shed 7 bases, with 11 bases lying between them. The V gene's germline CDR1 is LGHDT and CDR2 YNNKEL (reference sequence). There are 13 residues in the CDR3. The CDR3 DNA reads as TGTGCCAGCAGCCAAGGGTCTCGGGGGGAGCAGTACTTC. Amino acids: CASSQGSRGEQYF.

The V call is TRBV6-5, the J call TRBJ1-1; 7 bases map to TRBD1. V was pared by 5 bases and J by 4 bases, with 4 bases of the junction left unmatched. The CDR3 runs 13 residues. Germline-derived CDR1 and CDR2 are MNHEY and SVGAGI. CDR3 loop: CASSRQGSTEAFF. For the CDR3, the DNA is TGTGCCAGCAGTCGACAGGGAAGCACTGAAGCTTTCTTT.

The gene calls are TRBV13 and TRBJ1-2; 9 nucleotides line up with TRBD1. J gave up 5 bases and V 6 bases, and 13 bases lay outside the gene matches. This CDR3 region has 16 residues. Germline values: CDR1 PRHDT, CDR2 FYEKMQ (reference sequence). The CDR3 DNA follows: TGTGCCAGCAGGCAGACAGGGGGGCGGTCTCCATATGGCTACACCTTC. Translating gives CASRQTGGRSPYGYTF. Supplemented by reference TRBV13 and TRBJ1-2, the full variable domain reads AAGVIQSPRHLIKEKRETATLKCYPIPRHDTVYWYQQGPGQDPQFLISFYEKMQSDKGSIPDRFSAQQFSDYHSELNMSSLELGDSALYFCASRQTGGRSPYGYTFGSGTRLTVV.

The chain is built from TRBV10-2 and TRBJ2-2; 14 nucleotides match TRBD2. The CDR3 is made up of 19 amino acids. V trimming: 2 bases; J trimming: 7 bases; junction bases outside the gene matches: 12. Germline-derived CDR1 and CDR2 are WSHSY and SAAADI. CDR3 loop: CASSEKNLGLAGEGGELFF. CDR3 coding DNA: TGCGCCAGCAGTGAGAAGAACCTGGGACTAGCGGGGGAGGGCGGGGAGCTGTTTTTT.

The J gene is TRBJ1-2, the V gene TRBV19; D possibly corresponds to TRBD1 (6 bases). Germline V gives CDR1 LNHDA, CDR2 SQIVND (reference sequence). There are 14 residues in the CDR3. Trimming shortened V by 7 bases and J by 4 bases, and 16 bases separated the two germline ends. CDR3: CASTSRGSGYGYTF. As DNA, the CDR3 is TGTGCCAGTACTTCTAGGGGGTCAGGCTATGGCTACACCTTC.

The chain recombines TRBV5-4 with TRBJ2-3; 7 bases are a match to TRBD1. V gave up 8 bases and J gave up 0 bases; unmatched junction bases: 6. CDR3 length: 14 amino acids. Germline V gives CDR1 SGHNT, CDR2 YYREEE (reference sequence). CDR3 in amino acids: CASYRTGSTDTQYF. DNA for the CDR3: TGTGCCAGTTACCGGACAGGAAGCACAGATACGCAGTATTTT.

The V and J genes are TRBV5-1 and TRBJ1-2; TRBD1 matches at 8 bases. The length of the CDR3 is 13 residues. Germline CDR1 SGHRS, CDR2 YFSETQ. Trimming took 4 bases from V and 7 from J; bases not matched to a gene: 6. Here the CDR3 DNA reads TGCGCCAGCAGCCAACGGACAGGGACTGGCTACACCTTC. Translating gives CASSQRTGTGYTF.

This clone came up many times. This chain joins TRBV20-1 and TRBJ1-4, with D perhaps matching TRBD1 (6 bases). V was trimmed by 3 bases and J by 8 bases, leaving 7 bases between them. Germline V lookup: CDR1 DFQATT, CDR2 SNEGSKA (reference sequence). The CDR3 spans 11 residues. The CDR3 nucleotides are TGCAGTGCTAGTGGGGGCGAAAAACTGTTTTTT. Translated, it gives CSASGGEKLFF.

The V and J genes are TRBV5-1 and TRBJ2-5, with D perhaps matching TRBD1 (6 bases). This CDR3 has 12 amino acids. V gave up 2 bases and J gave up 9 bases, with 11 bases separating them. CDR1 and CDR2 (germline): SGHRS, YFSETQ. CDR3 sequence reads: CASSFGQWAQYF. As DNA, the CDR3 is TGCGCCAGCAGCTTTGGACAGTGGGCCCAGTACTTC.

This clone was picked up a small number of times. The gene calls are TRBV6-2 or TRBV6-3 and TRBJ1-2, with D unclear. The V gene's germline CDR1 is MNHEY and CDR2 SVGEGT. The CDR3 is 15 residues long. The ends were cut back, 6 bases at V and 0 bases at J, with 14 bases in the middle. The CDR3 DNA is TGTGCCAGCAGCCTCGGAGGCGGAGCTAACTATGGCTACACCTTC. Protein: CASSLGGGANYGYTF.

V gene TRBV5-1 combines with J gene TRBJ1-4, with D unclear. V shed 0 bases and J shed 0 bases, with 6 bases lying between them. Per germline, CDR1 SGHRS and CDR2 YFSETQ. CDR3 length: 15 amino acids. The CDR3 reads CASSLDPATNEKLFF. The CDR3, as DNA: TGCGCCAGCAGCTTGGATCCAGCAACTAATGAAAAACTGTTTTTT. Full variable domain (missing parts from reference TRBV5-1 and TRBJ1-4): KAGVTQTPRYLIKTRGQQVTLSCSPISGHRSVSWYQQTPGQGLQFLFEYFSETQRNKGNFPGRFSGRQFSNSRSEMNVSTLELGDSALYLCASSLDPATNEKLFFGSGTQLSVL.